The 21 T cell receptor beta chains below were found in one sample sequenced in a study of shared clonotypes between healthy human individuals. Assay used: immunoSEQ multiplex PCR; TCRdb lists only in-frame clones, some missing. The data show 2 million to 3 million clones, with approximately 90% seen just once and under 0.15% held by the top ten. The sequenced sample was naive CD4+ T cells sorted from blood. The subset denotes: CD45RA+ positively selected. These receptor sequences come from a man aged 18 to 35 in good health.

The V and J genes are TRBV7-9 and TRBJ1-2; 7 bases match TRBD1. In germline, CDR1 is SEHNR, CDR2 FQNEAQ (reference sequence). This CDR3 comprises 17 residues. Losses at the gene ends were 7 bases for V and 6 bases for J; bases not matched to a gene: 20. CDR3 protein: CASTKSGTEDIRDGYTF. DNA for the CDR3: TGTGCCAGCACCAAATCCGGGACAGAGGATATTCGTGATGGCTACACCTTC.

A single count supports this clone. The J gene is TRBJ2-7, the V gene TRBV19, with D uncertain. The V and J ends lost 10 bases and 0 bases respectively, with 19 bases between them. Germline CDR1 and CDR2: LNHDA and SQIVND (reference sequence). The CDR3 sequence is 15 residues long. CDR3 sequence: CATQVPLALSYEQYF. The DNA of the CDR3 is TGTGCCACCCAAGTTCCCTTGGCCCTCTCCTACGAGCAGTACTTC.

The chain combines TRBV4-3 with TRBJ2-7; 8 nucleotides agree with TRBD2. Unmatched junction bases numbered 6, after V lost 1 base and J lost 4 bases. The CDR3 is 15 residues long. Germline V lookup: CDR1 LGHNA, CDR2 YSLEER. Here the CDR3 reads CASSQGPGGVYEQYF. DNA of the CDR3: TGCGCCAGCAGCCAAGGTCCCGGGGGGGTATACGAGCAGTACTTC.

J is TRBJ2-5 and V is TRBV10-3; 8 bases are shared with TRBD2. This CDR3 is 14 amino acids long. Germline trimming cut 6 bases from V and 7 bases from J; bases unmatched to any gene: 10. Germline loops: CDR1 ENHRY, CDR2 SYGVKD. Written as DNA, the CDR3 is TGTGCCATCAGAAATAGCGGGGTGGATGGGACCCAGTACTTC. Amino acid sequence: CAIRNSGVDGTQYF.

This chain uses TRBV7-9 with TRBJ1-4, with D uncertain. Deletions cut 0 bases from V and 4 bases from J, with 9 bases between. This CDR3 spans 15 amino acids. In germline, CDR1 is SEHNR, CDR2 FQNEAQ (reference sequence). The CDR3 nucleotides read TGTGCCAGCAGCTTAGCAGGGTTGGGTAATGAAAAACTGTTTTTT. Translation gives CASSLAGLGNEKLFF.

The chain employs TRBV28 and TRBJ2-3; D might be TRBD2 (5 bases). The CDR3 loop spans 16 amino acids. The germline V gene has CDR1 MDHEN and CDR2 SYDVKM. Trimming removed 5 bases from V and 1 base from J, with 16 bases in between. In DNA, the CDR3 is TGTGCCAGCAGTCCCCAGGCACTAGATGGCACAGATACGCAGTATTTT. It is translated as CASSPQALDGTDTQYF. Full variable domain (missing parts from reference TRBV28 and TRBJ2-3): DVKVTQSSRYLVKRTGEKVFLECVQDMDHENMFWYRQDPGLGLRLIYFSYDVKMKEKGDIPEGYSVSREKKERFSLILESASTNQTSMYLCASSPQALDGTDTQYFGPGTRLTVL.

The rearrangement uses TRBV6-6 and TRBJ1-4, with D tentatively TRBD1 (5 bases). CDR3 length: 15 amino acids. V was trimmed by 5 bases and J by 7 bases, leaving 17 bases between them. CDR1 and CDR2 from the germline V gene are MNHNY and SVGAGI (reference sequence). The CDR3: CASSKSGGSVEKLFF. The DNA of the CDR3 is TGTGCCAGCAGTAAAAGCGGGGGTTCGGTTGAAAAACTGTTTTTT.

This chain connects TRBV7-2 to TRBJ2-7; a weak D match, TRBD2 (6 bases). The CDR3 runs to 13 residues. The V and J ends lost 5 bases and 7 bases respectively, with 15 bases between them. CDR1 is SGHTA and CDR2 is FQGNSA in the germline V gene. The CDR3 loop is CASSRGKVWEQYF. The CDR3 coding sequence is TGTGCCAGCAGCCGGGGGAAGGTTTGGGAGCAGTACTTC.

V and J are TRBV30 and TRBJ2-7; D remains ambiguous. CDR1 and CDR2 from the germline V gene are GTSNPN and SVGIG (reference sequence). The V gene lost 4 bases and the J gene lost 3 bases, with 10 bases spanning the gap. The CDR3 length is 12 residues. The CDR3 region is CAWMHKNYEQYF. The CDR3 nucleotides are TGTGCCTGGATGCACAAGAACTACGAGCAGTACTTC.

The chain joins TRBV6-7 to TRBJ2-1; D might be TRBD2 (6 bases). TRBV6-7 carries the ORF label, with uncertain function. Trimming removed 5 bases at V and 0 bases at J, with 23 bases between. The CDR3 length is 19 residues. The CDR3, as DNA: TGTGCCAGCAGTGCGCTAGCGCAACAAAAGGGAAACTCCTACAATGAGCAGTTCTTC. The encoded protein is CASSALAQQKGNSYNEQFF.

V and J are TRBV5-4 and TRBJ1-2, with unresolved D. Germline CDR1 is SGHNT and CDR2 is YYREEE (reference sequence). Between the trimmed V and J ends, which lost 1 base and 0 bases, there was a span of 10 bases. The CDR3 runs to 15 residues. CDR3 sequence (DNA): TGTGCCAGCAGCTTGTTGGACGGAGCTAACTATGGCTACACCTTC. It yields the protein CASSLLDGANYGYTF.

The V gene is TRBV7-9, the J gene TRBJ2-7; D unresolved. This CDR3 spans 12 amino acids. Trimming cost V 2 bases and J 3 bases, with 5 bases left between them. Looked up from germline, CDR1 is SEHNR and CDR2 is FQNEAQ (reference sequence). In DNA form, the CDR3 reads TGTGCCAGCAGCTTAATGCACTACGAGCAGTACTTC. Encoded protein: CASSLMHYEQYF.

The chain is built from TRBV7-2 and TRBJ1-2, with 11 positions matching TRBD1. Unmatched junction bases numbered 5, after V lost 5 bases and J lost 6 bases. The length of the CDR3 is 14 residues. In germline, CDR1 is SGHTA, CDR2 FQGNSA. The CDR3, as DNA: TGTGCCAGCAGCGCCGGGACAGGGGGAAATGGCTACACCTTC. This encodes CASSAGTGGNGYTF.

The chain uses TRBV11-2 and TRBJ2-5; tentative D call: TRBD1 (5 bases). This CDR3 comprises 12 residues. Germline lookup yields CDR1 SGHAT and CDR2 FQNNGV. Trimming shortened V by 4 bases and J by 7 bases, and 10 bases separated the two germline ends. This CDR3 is CASSSVGATQYF. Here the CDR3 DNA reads TGTGCCAGCAGCTCTGTAGGGGCGACCCAGTACTTC.

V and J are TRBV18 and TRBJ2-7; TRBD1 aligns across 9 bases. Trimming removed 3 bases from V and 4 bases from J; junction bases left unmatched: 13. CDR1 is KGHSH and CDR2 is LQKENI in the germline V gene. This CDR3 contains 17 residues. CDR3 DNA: TGTGCCAGCTCACCTCCGGGACAGGGATCAGCAGGGTACGAGCAGTACTTC. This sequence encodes CASSPPGQGSAGYEQYF.

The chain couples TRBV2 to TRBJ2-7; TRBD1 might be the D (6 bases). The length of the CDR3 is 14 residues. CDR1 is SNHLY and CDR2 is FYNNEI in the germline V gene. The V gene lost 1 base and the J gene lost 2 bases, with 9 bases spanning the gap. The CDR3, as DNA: TGTGCCAGCAGTGAAGAACAGGGACCCTACGAGCAGTACTTC. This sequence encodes CASSEEQGPYEQYF.

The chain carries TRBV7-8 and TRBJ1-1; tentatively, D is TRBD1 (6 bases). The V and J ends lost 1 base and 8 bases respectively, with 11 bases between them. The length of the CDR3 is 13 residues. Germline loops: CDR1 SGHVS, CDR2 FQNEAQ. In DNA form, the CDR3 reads TGTGCCAGCAGCTTAGGCTTGCAGGGGGAAGCTTTCTTT. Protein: CASSLGLQGEAFF.

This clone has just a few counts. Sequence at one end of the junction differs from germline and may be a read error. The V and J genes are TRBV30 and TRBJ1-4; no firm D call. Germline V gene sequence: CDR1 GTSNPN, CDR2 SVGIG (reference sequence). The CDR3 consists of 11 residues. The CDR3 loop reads CAWSAGEEKVF. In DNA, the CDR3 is TGTGCCTGGAGTGCCGGAGAGGAGAAAGTTTTT.

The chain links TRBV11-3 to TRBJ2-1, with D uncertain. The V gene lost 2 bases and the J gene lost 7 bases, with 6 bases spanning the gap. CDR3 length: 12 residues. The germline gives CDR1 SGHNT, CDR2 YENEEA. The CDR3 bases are TGTGCCAGCAGCTTACAGGAAAATGAGCAGTTCTTC. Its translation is CASSLQENEQFF.

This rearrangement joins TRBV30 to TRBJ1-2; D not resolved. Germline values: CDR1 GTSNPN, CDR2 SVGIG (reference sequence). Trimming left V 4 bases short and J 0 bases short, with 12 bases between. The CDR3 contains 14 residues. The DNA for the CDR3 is TGTGCCTGGAAGCGTCTGGCTGCTAACTATGGCTACACCTTC. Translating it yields CAWKRLAANYGYTF.

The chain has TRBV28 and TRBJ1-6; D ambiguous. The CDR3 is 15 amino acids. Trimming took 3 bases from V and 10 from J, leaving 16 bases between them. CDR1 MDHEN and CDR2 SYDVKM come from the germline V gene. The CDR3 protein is CASSLNTILQSPLHF. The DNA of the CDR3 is TGTGCCAGCAGTTTGAATACCATCCTGCAGTCACCCCTCCACTTT.